The 22 T cell receptor beta chains presented below share a single source sample, sequenced in a study of CD8+ T cells in alopecia areata. cDNA prepared by RNA extraction and subsequent reverse transcription served as the template for sequencing. Data came from immunoSEQ multiplex PCR; TCRdb stores just in-frame clones and leaves some out. This sample has roughly 130,000 clones, with 58% found just once. The input for sequencing was CD4+ T cells sorted from blood, taken at week 0. These receptors all come from a human donor with alopecia areata.

This clone has only a few counts. This chain links TRBV6-5 with TRBJ1-2; 8 bases map to TRBD1. The germline gives CDR1 MNHEY, CDR2 SVGAGI. J gave up 8 bases and V 7 bases, and 9 bases lay outside the gene matches. The length of the CDR3 is 13 residues. CDR3 amino acids: CASKDRGYGGYTF. The CDR3 DNA reads as TGTGCCAGCAAAGACAGGGGTTACGGCGGCTACACCTTC.

This clone was observed a handful of times. The chain employs TRBV7-9 and TRBJ2-7, with 7 bases lining up with TRBD2. This CDR3 has 16 residues. In germline, CDR1 is SEHNR, CDR2 FQNEAQ (reference sequence). Germline trimming cut 4 bases from V and 2 bases from J; bases unmatched to any gene: 11. The CDR3 loop reads CASSSPQSAGAYEQYF. DNA for the CDR3: TGTGCCAGCAGCTCACCCCAGTCGGCGGGAGCCTACGAGCAGTACTTC.

The chain uses TRBV5-8 and TRBJ2-3, with 9 positions matching TRBD2. The trim removed 1 base at V and 2 bases at J, leaving 5 bases unmatched. Germline V gene sequence: CDR1 SGHTS, CDR2 YDEGEE. The CDR3 covers 16 residues. The CDR3 reads CASSLLLAGTTDTQYF. Written as DNA, the CDR3 is TGTGCCAGCAGCTTGTTGCTAGCGGGGACCACAGATACGCAGTATTTT.

This chain connects TRBV2 to TRBJ2-1; no clear D gene. CDR1 is SNHLY and CDR2 is FYNNEI in the germline V gene. The V end was cut by 1 base, the J end by 9 bases, with 4 bases between. The CDR3 runs to 11 residues. The CDR3 reads CASSEEAEQFF. The DNA for the CDR3 is TGTGCCAGCAGTGAAGAGGCTGAGCAGTTCTTC.

The table lists this clone with a count of one. CDR3 DNA: TGTGCCAGCAGCCCAAGGACAATTGGAGACGGGGAGCTGTTTTTT. It codes for CASSPRTIGDGELFF. The chain recombines TRBV7-9 with TRBJ2-2; D is perhaps TRBD1 (5 bases). The CDR3 runs 15 residues. The germline gives CDR1 SEHNR, CDR2 FQNEAQ (reference sequence). Trimming took 5 bases from V and 7 from J, leaving 17 bases between them.

This sequence joins TRBV28 and TRBJ1-2, with 7 nucleotides matching TRBD1. After removal of 5 bases from V and 5 bases from J, the junction contained 5 bases not matched to a gene. The CDR3 is 13 amino acids. Germline CDR1 is MDHEN and CDR2 is SYDVKM. The CDR3: CASSPRDSYGYTF. The DNA for the CDR3 is TGTGCCAGCAGTCCCCGGGACAGTTATGGCTACACCTTC.

This clone came up a few times. This chain uses TRBV7-9 with TRBJ2-3; D may be TRBD1 or TRBD2 (5 bases each). Trimming left V 2 bases short and J 1 base short, with 10 bases between. This CDR3 spans 15 amino acids. CDR1 SEHNR and CDR2 FQNEAQ come from the germline V gene (reference sequence). The CDR3 sequence: CASSLMGPGTDTQYF. In nucleotides, the CDR3 is TGTGCCAGCAGCTTAATGGGACCCGGCACAGATACGCAGTATTTT. Combining the CDR3 with reference TRBV7-9 and TRBJ2-3 gives the whole variable domain DTGVSQNPRHKITKRGQNVTFRCDPISEHNRLYWYRQTLGQGPEFLTYFQNEAQLEKSRLLSDRFSAERPKGSFSTLEIQRTEQGDSAMYLCASSLMGPGTDTQYFGPGTRLTVL.

This chain uses TRBV9 with TRBJ1-1; 8 bases line up with TRBD1. The CDR3 is 14 amino acids. Trimming cost V 1 base and J 7 bases; bases outside gene matches: 6. Germline V gene sequence: CDR1 SGDLS, CDR2 YYNGEE. The CDR3 region is CASSVTGGSGEAFF. The CDR3 nucleotides read TGTGCCAGCAGCGTAACAGGGGGTTCGGGTGAAGCTTTCTTT.

The J gene is TRBJ1-5, the V gene TRBV18, with TRBD1 as a possible D gene (5 bases). CDR3 length equals 17 residues. Trimming shortened V by 0 bases and J by 1 base, and 13 bases separated the two germline ends. Germline V lookup: CDR1 KGHSH, CDR2 LQKENI. DNA of the CDR3: TGTGCCAGCTCACCACCGGGGGGGATGGGAAGCAATCAGCCCCAGCATTTT. Encoded protein: CASSPPGGMGSNQPQHF.

The chain links TRBV19 to TRBJ2-1; unclear D gene. The CDR3 loop spans 15 amino acids. Trimming took off 3 bases at V and 3 bases at J, with 12 bases between the two ends. Germline values: CDR1 LNHDA, CDR2 SQIVND (reference sequence). The DNA of the CDR3 is TGTGCCAGTAGTATTGACCGGAGCTACTACAATGAGCAGTTCTTC. This encodes CASSIDRSYYNEQFF.

The V and J genes are TRBV19 and TRBJ2-3; TRBD1 aligns across 10 bases. This CDR3 region has 18 residues. Germline V gene data show CDR1 as LNHDA and CDR2 as SQIVND (reference sequence). V shed 6 bases, J shed 7 bases, and the junction held 19 bases outside the gene matches. CDR3 residues: CASSRNLRPGTGENTQYF. As DNA, the CDR3 is TGTGCCAGTAGCCGAAACCTCCGCCCCGGGACAGGGGAGAATACGCAGTATTTT.

This clone was counted a few times. The chain recombines TRBV5-1 with TRBJ1-2; D is unresolved. The CDR3 covers 12 residues. Germline assignment: CDR1 SGHRS and CDR2 YFSETQ. V lost 3 bases and J lost 7, with 10 bases in between. In nucleotides, the CDR3 is TGCGCCAGCAGCTCCCTGAGCAGTGGCTACACCTTC. Translating it yields CASSSLSSGYTF.

This clone occurred a few times. The chain joins TRBV4-2 to TRBJ1-2; D unresolved. The CDR3 contains 14 residues. Trimming shortened V by 0 bases and J by 7 bases, and 12 bases separated the two germline ends. The germline V gene has CDR1 LGHNA and CDR2 YNFKEQ. CDR3 sequence reads: CASSQDEGIGGYTF. CDR3 DNA sequence: TGTGCCAGCAGCCAAGATGAGGGTATAGGTGGCTACACCTTC.

The genes are TRBV7-2 and TRBJ2-7, with unresolved D. V shed 1 base and J shed 1 base, with 8 bases lying between them. This CDR3 contains 14 residues. Germline loops: CDR1 SGHTA, CDR2 FQGNSA. CDR3 in DNA: TGTGCCAGCAGCTTAGAAATCAGTTCCTACGAGCAGTACTTC. It translates to CASSLEISSYEQYF.

CDR3 DNA: TGTGCCAGCAGTGACCGGACAGACACTGAAGCTTTCTTT. It translates to CASSDRTDTEAFF. The chain carries TRBV6-4 and TRBJ1-1; possibly TRBD1 for D (6 bases). CDR3 size: 13 residues. Trimming left V 2 bases short and J 3 bases short, with 7 bases between. CDR1 and CDR2 (germline): MRHNA, SNTAGT.

This clone was counted only a few times. The V call is TRBV13, the J call TRBJ2-1; 8 bases line up with TRBD2. The CDR3 runs to 14 residues. Germline-derived CDR1 and CDR2 are PRHDT and FYEKMQ (reference sequence). V lost 5 bases and J lost 8; bases outside the gene matches: 8. Here the CDR3 reads CASSPRSGSHEQFF. The CDR3 coding sequence is TGTGCCAGCAGCCCCCGCAGCGGGAGTCATGAGCAGTTCTTC.

This clone was counted a single time. The chain joins TRBV5-1 to TRBJ2-6; D is possibly TRBD1 (5 bases). V was cut by 3 bases and J by 0 bases, with 10 bases left in between. Germline V gene data show CDR1 as SGHRS and CDR2 as YFSETQ. The CDR3 has 16 residues. The CDR3 here is CASSSSQGSGANVLTF. Here the CDR3 DNA reads TGCGCCAGCAGCTCATCGCAGGGCTCTGGGGCCAACGTCCTGACTTTC.

This clone was picked up a small number of times. CDR3 loop: CASSRSGEAFF. The CDR3 DNA follows: TGTGCCAGCAGCAGAAGCGGTGAAGCTTTCTTT. The chain employs TRBV7-2 and TRBJ1-1; D unresolved. The CDR3 has 11 residues. Germline V gene sequence: CDR1 SGHTA, CDR2 FQGNSA. Trimming cost V 5 bases and J 7 bases, with 8 bases left between them.

The chain combines TRBV11-1 with TRBJ2-5, with D tentatively TRBD2 (6 bases). Germline V gene sequence: CDR1 SGHAT, CDR2 FQDESV (reference sequence). The V end lost 6 bases, the J end lost 5 bases, and 16 bases lay between the germline ends. This CDR3 has 14 residues. The chain's CDR3 is CASRSISGEETQYF. The CDR3 DNA reads as TGTGCCAGCAGGTCCATATCGGGGGAGGAGACCCAGTACTTC.

The chain uses TRBV7-9 and TRBJ2-1; no reliable D call. This CDR3 region has 15 residues. Deletions cut 4 bases from V and 0 bases from J, with 10 bases between. Germline V gives CDR1 SEHNR, CDR2 FQNEAQ (reference sequence). CDR3 coding DNA: TGTGCCAGCAGCTCAGAACGGAGCTCCTACAATGAGCAGTTCTTC. Translation: CASSSERSSYNEQFF. Full variable domain (rest looked up from reference TRBV7-9 and TRBJ2-1): DTGVSQNPRHKITKRGQNVTFRCDPISEHNRLYWYRQTLGQGPEFLTYFQNEAQLEKSRLLSDRFSAERPKGSFSTLEIQRTEQGDSAMYLCASSSERSSYNEQFFGPGTRLTVL.

This clone turned up a few times. The chain joins TRBV2 to TRBJ2-7, with 7 bases fitting TRBD2. V gave up 9 bases and J gave up 2 bases; unmatched junction bases: 4. Per the germline V gene, CDR1 is SNHLY and CDR2 is FYNNEI. The CDR3 runs to 12 residues. This CDR3 reads CASRLAPYEQYF. The CDR3 coding sequence is TGTGCCAGTAGACTAGCCCCCTACGAGCAGTACTTC.

This clone was detected a few times. The gene calls are TRBV4-1 and TRBJ2-7; D is possibly TRBD1 (6 bases). CDR1 and CDR2 from the germline V gene are MGHRA and YSYEKL. CDR3 size: 13 residues. Trimming took off 6 bases at V and 6 bases at J, with 15 bases between the two ends. CDR3 nucleotides: TGCGCCAGCAGGGGTACAGGGTTAGCCGAGCAGTACTTC. Translation gives CASRGTGLAEQYF.